The 4 T cell receptor beta chains listed next were all sequenced from one sample in a study of cytomegalovirus exposure and HLA in healthy donors (dated by TCRdb to about 2017). The library came from the immunoSEQ multiplex PCR assay. What TCRdb holds here is the immuneACCESS table cut down to in-frame rearrangements. Part of the clones is not present; checked against another copy, under half of the missing clones reflect an unresolved V gene, and the others are unexplained. For this sample there are tens of thousands of clones; 95% appear just once. Around 7% of the sample is taken by the ten largest. The material sequenced was PBMCs. All receptors derive from a woman under 30 in good health and CMV-seropositive.

The chain combines TRBV30 with TRBJ1-1; D gene ambiguous. Germline V CDR1 and CDR2: GTSNPN, SVGIG (reference sequence). V lost 4 bases and J lost 2, with 11 bases in between. The CDR3 spans 13 residues. CDR3 bases: TGTGCCTGGACCTTGCAGGTCAACACTGAAGCTTTCTTT. It is translated as CAWTLQVNTEAFF. Full variable domain (outside the CDR3, taken from reference TRBV30 and TRBJ1-1): SQTIHQWPATLVQPVGSPLSLECTVEGTSNPNLYWYRQAAGRGLQLLFYSVGIGQISSEVPQNLSASRPQDRQFILSSKKLLLSDSGFYLCAWTLQVNTEAFFGQGTRLTVV.

This clone was recorded only once. J is TRBJ2-7 and V is TRBV9, with 7 bases aligning to TRBD2. CDR1 and CDR2 (germline): SGDLS, YYNGEE. This CDR3 is 18 amino acids long. V shed 0 bases and J 2 bases; nucleotides not matched to a gene: 14. The CDR3 is CASSVGITSDGIPYEQYF. The CDR3 DNA reads TGTGCCAGCAGCGTAGGGATAACTAGCGACGGGATTCCCTACGAGCAGTACTTC.

The rearrangement links TRBV9 to TRBJ1-2; D call uncertain. V gave up 2 bases and J gave up 6 bases, with 11 bases separating them. Germline V gene data show CDR1 as SGDLS and CDR2 as YYNGEE. CDR3 length equals 13 residues. CDR3 amino acids: CASSVSGFHGYTF. CDR3 nucleotides: TGTGCCAGCAGCGTTTCCGGGTTCCATGGCTACACCTTC.

The chain combines TRBV30 with TRBJ1-5; 8 nucleotides agree with TRBD1. The CDR3 totals 13 residues. CDR1 is GTSNPN, CDR2 SVGIG, per germline (reference sequence). The J segment lost 6 bases and the V segment lost 3 bases, leaving 4 bases of the junction unmatched. DNA for the CDR3: TGTGCCTGGAGGACAGGGGTGAGTCAGCCCCAGCATTTT. Translation: CAWRTGVSQPQHF.